This TCR beta chain was sequenced for a study of human T cells and chemical hapten exposure. Time point in this sample: patch test 3, about 24 weeks after DPC sensitization. Treatment here: therapeutic diphenylcyclopropenone sensitization with weekly scalp DPC. MiXCR, run by TCRdb on the RACE reads, gives a single entry per CDR3 protein. The repertoire has about 190,000 distinct CDR3 sequences, roughly a quarter of them found once; the top ten carry approximately 2.5%. The trim removed 0 bases at V and 0 bases at J, leaving 5 bases unmatched. The germline V gene has CDR1 MNHEY and CDR2 SVGAGI. The CDR3 sequence is 16 residues long.

This specimen was whole blood, taken in connection with sensitization to the hapten diphenylcyclopropenone (DPC). V gene TRBV6-5 combines with J gene TRBJ2-7; 7 nucleotides line up with TRBD1. The TCR originated in a woman aged 40 to 49 with alopecia areata. Some clones in this sample may be carry-over from other donors' samples. The CDR3, as DNA: TGTGCCAGCAGTTACTCGTACAGGGGCAACTCCTACGAGCAGTACTTC. As protein: CASSYSYRGNSYEQYF.